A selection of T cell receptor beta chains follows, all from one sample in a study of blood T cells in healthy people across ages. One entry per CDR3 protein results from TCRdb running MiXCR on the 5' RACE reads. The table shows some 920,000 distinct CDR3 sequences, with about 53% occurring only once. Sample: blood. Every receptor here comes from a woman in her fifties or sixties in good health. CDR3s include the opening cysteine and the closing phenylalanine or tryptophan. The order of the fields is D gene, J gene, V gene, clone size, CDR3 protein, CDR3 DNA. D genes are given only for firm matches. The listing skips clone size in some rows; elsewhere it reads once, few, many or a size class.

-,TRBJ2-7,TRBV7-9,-,CASSFVQGEQYF,TGTGCCAGCAGCTTCGTGCAGGGCGAGCAGTACTTC
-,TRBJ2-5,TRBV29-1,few,CREQETQYF,TGCAGGGAACAAGAGACCCAGTACTTC
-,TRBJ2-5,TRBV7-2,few,CASSFNRDGEQYF,TGTGCCAGCAGCTTCAACCGGGACGGAGAGCAGTACTTC
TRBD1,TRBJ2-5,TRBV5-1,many,CASTRQGRGETQYF,TGCGCCAGCACTCGACAGGGAAGAGGGGAGACCCAGTACTTC
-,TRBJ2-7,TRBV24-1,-,CATRDGDSYEQYF,TGTGCCACCAGAGACGGAGACTCCTACGAGCAGTACTTC
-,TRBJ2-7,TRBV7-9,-,CASSSGTLDYEQYF,TGTGCCAGCAGCTCAGGGACTTTGGACTACGAGCAGTACTTC
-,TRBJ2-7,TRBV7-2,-,CASSFRGGIGYEQYF,TGTGCCAGCAGCTTTAGGGGCGGGATAGGATACGAGCAGTACTTC
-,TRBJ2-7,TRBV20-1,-,CSARDPGQVSYEQYF,TGCAGTGCTAGAGATCCGGGTCAGGTTTCCTACGAGCAGTACTTC
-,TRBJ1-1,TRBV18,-,CASSPWTDFNTEAFF,TGTGCCAGCTCACCGTGGACAGACTTTAACACTGAAGCTTTCTTT
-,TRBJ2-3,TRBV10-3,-,CAISQGQPPTDTQYF,TGTGCCATCAGTCAGGGACAACCACCCACAGATACGCAGTATTTT
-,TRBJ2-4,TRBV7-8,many,CASSSQVNKNIQYF,TGTGCCAGCAGCTCTCAGGTTAACAAAAACATTCAGTACTTC
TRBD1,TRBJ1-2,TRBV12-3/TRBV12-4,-,CASSLSPTGGDGYTF,TGTGCCAGCAGTTTAAGTCCCACAGGGGGTGATGGCTACACCTTC
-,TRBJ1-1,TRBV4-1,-,CASSQESGREAFF,TGCGCCAGCAGCCAAGAGTCAGGTCGTGAAGCTTTCTTT
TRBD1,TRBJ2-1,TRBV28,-,CASSLSAGALQGKEQFF,TGTGCCAGCAGTTTATCCGCCGGGGCACTACAGGGGAAGGAGCAGTTCTTC
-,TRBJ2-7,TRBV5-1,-,CASSPLGGGHERYF,TGCGCCAGCAGCCCGCTTGGAGGGGGCCACGAGCGGTACTTC
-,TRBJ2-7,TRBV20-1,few,CSARDKLGSSYEQYF,TGCAGTGCTAGAGATAAACTAGGAAGCTCCTACGAGCAGTACTTC
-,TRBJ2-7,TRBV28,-,CASKRANYEQYF,TGTGCCAGCAAGAGAGCCAATTACGAGCAGTACTTC
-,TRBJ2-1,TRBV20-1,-,CSAQGWRQRTYNEQFF,TGCAGTGCTCAGGGGTGGCGGCAGCGCACCTACAATGAGCAGTTCTTC
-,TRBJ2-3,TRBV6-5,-,CASSYSQGSTDTQYF,TGTGCCAGCAGTTACTCGCAGGGGAGCACAGATACGCAGTATTTT
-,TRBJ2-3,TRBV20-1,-,CSAHGGLRTDTQYF,TGCAGTGCCCACGGGGGACTCCGCACAGATACGCAGTATTTT
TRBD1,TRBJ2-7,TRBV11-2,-,CASSAIQGAAYEQYF,TGTGCCAGCAGCGCAATTCAGGGGGCGGCCTACGAGCAGTACTTC
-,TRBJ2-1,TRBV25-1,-,CASSARDGFSYNEQFF,TGTGCCAGCAGTGCGCGGGACGGGTTCTCCTACAATGAGCAGTTCTTC
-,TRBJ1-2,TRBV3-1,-,CASSRSGGKDYGYTF,TGTGCCAGCAGCCGGTCCGGGGGGAAAGACTATGGCTACACCTTC
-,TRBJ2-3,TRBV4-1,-,CASSQEGEGEQDTQYF,TGCGCCAGCAGCCAAGAGGGTGAGGGAGAGCAAGATACGCAGTATTTT